Shown below are 21 T cell receptor beta chains from a single sample sequenced in a study of cytomegalovirus exposure and HLA in healthy donors. Amplification used 60 Vbeta primers and 13 Jbeta primers. Method: immunoSEQ multiplex PCR; TCRdb's copy keeps in-frame clones and lacks some. This table has tens of thousands of clones, about 80% appearing once. Sequencing input: PBMCs. These receptors originate from a man in his forties or fifties in good health and CMV-seropositive.

A few counts support this clone. The V and J genes are TRBV19 and TRBJ2-5; D remains unclear. The ends were cut back, 3 bases at V and 0 bases at J, with 14 bases in the middle. This CDR3 has 16 amino acids. CDR1 and CDR2 from the germline V gene are LNHDA and SQIVND (reference sequence). The CDR3 sequence: CASSISSTDYQETQYF. The DNA for the CDR3 is TGTGCCAGTAGTATCTCTTCGACCGACTACCAAGAGACCCAGTACTTC.

J is TRBJ2-1 and V is TRBV6-5; D gene unclear. Germline V gene sequence: CDR1 MNHEY, CDR2 SVGAGI. The V end lost 2 bases, the J end lost 6 bases, and 11 bases lay between the germline ends. The CDR3 extends over 14 amino acids. This chain's CDR3 is CASSYSSRFNEQFF. The CDR3 nucleotides are TGTGCCAGCAGTTACAGTAGCCGGTTCAATGAGCAGTTCTTC.

Regarding this clone: Given a far larger clone just one base away, this is likely a sequencing read error. The chain couples TRBV9 to TRBJ2-7; D may be TRBD1 (6 bases). Germline CDR1 SGDLS, CDR2 YYNGEE. The CDR3 has 15 amino acids. CDR3 amino acids: CASSSQGPSSYEHYF. Here the CDR3 DNA reads TGTGCCAGCAGCTCCCAGGGGCCCAGCTCCTACGAGCACTACTTC. Full variable domain (outside the CDR3, taken from reference TRBV9 and TRBJ2-7): DSGVTQTPKHLITATGQRVTLRCSPRSGDLSVYWYQQSLDQGLQFLIQYYNGEERAKGNILERFSAQQFPDLHSELNLSSLELGDSALYFCASSSQGPSSYEHYFGPGTRLTVT.

The rearrangement joins TRBV30 to TRBJ1-1; D remains ambiguous. The V end lost 5 bases, the J end lost 0 bases, and 7 bases lay between the germline ends. The length of the CDR3 is 12 residues. CDR1 is GTSNPN and CDR2 is SVGIG in the germline V gene (reference sequence). CDR3 region: CAWYSMNTEAFF. For the CDR3, the DNA is TGTGCCTGGTACTCCATGAACACTGAAGCTTTCTTT.

V is TRBV6-1 and J is TRBJ1-1; 9 bases align to TRBD1. Germline trimming cut 6 bases from V and 0 bases from J; bases unmatched to any gene: 2. Germline CDR1 and CDR2: MNHNS and SASEGT. The CDR3 contains 14 residues. The CDR3 sequence is CASRGDRVNTEAFF. Written as DNA, the CDR3 is TGTGCCAGCAGAGGGGACAGGGTGAACACTGAAGCTTTCTTT.

On this clone itself: The junction does not match germline at one end; this may be a read error. The rearrangement joins TRBV6-1 to TRBJ2-3, with TRBD2 identical over 9 bases. This CDR3 has 14 residues. The germline V gene has CDR1 MNHNS and CDR2 SASEGT. The CDR3 sequence is CASTSGTSIDTQYF. The CDR3 DNA reads TGTGCCAGCACCTCCGGGACTAGCATAGATACGCAGTATTTT.

The rearrangement uses TRBV27 and TRBJ1-2; D ambiguous. With 5 bases removed from V and 0 bases from J, the gap between germline ends came to 7 bases. CDR1 and CDR2 (germline): MNHEY, SMNVEV (reference sequence). The CDR3 has 13 residues. The CDR3 DNA follows: TGTGCCAGCAGTGGCCTTCCTAACTATGGCTACACCTTC. It is translated as CASSGLPNYGYTF.

The gene calls are TRBV11-2 and TRBJ1-6; TRBD1 is a possible D gene (6 bases). Trimming shortened V by 5 bases and J by 9 bases, and 14 bases separated the two germline ends. CDR3 size: 14 residues. CDR1 and CDR2 from the germline V gene are SGHAT and FQNNGV. CDR3 DNA: TGTGCCAGCAGCCAACAGGGCAGTGGTTCACCCCTCCACTTT. Protein sequence: CASSQQGSGSPLHF. The full variable domain, rest sourced from reference TRBV11-2 and TRBJ1-6, is EAGVAQSPRYKIIEKRQSVAFWCNPISGHATLYWYQQILGQGPKLLIQFQNNGVVDDSQLPKDRFSAERLKGVDSTLKIQPAKLEDSAVYLCASSQQGSGSPLHFGNGTRLTVT.

The chain recombines TRBV29-1 with TRBJ1-2; a possible D gene is TRBD1 (6 bases). Germline values: CDR1 SQVTM, CDR2 ANQGSEA. The V and J ends lost 6 bases and 8 bases respectively, with 16 bases between them. The CDR3 is 12 amino acids. CDR3 amino acids: CSVNRGAGGYTF. For the CDR3, the DNA is TGCAGCGTAAACCGGGGGGCTGGCGGCTACACCTTC.

The chain has TRBV19 and TRBJ2-7, with unresolved D. Germline V gene lookup returns CDR1 LNHDA and CDR2 SQIVND (reference sequence). The CDR3 totals 13 residues. The ends were cut back, 5 bases at V and 5 bases at J, with 13 bases in the middle. In DNA, the CDR3 is TGTGCCAGTAGTCCCCGACACAAGGACGAGCAGTACTTC. Protein: CASSPRHKDEQYF. Together with reference TRBV19 and TRBJ2-7, the CDR3 gives the full variable domain: DGGITQSPKYLFRKEGQNVTLSCEQNLNHDAMYWYRQDPGQGLRLIYYSQIVNDFQKGDIAEGYSVSREKKESFPLTVTSAQKNPTAFYLCASSPRHKDEQYFGPGTRLTVT.

Concerning this clone itself: A read error may account for a junction end that differs from germline. The CDR3 nucleotides are TGTGCCAGCAGTCTTGGACAGCCAGCTAACCATGGCTACACCTTC. Translation gives CASSLGQPANHGYTF. V and J are TRBV27 and TRBJ1-2; maybe TRBD1 (6 bases). This CDR3 region has 15 residues. CDR1 MNHEY and CDR2 SMNVEV come from the germline V gene (reference sequence).

The V and J genes are TRBV11-2 and TRBJ2-3, with 16 bases that match TRBD2. The CDR3 is made up of 19 amino acids. V lost 8 bases to trimming and J lost 2 bases; unmatched junction nucleotides: 13. Looked up from germline, CDR1 is SGHAT and CDR2 is FQNNGV. The CDR3 protein is CASDTPGTSGGGPTDTQYF. In nucleotides, the CDR3 is TGTGCCAGCGACACGCCCGGGACTAGCGGGGGGGGTCCCACAGATACGCAGTATTTT.

The chain employs TRBV4-1 and TRBJ2-3; the match to TRBD1 covers 10 bases. The V gene's germline CDR1 is MGHRA and CDR2 YSYEKL. J was trimmed by 4 bases and V by 0 bases; bases with no gene match: 7. The CDR3 runs to 17 residues. CDR3 loop: CASSQDRETGGSDTQYF. The DNA for the CDR3 is TGCGCCAGCAGCCAAGATAGGGAGACAGGGGGCTCAGATACGCAGTATTTT.

In this sample, this clone turned up once. The chain uses TRBV10-2 and TRBJ2-7; 7 bases fit TRBD1. The CDR3 contains 13 residues. Looked up from germline, CDR1 is WSHSY and CDR2 is SAAADI. V dropped 2 bases and J dropped 4; count of bases not matched to a gene: 2. This chain's CDR3 is CASSEGTAYEQYF. In nucleotides, the CDR3 is TGCGCCAGCAGTGAGGGGACAGCGTACGAGCAGTACTTC.

This clone appeared a few times. CDR3: CASSLWNTEAFF. In DNA, the CDR3 is TGTGCCAGCAGTCTTTGGAACACTGAAGCTTTCTTT. The rearrangement links TRBV6-1 to TRBJ1-1; no definite D call. The V end was cut by 5 bases, the J end by 1 base, with 5 bases between. The CDR3 contains 12 residues. CDR1 is MNHNS, CDR2 SASEGT, per germline.

This clone appeared a single time. This rearrangement joins TRBV6-1 to TRBJ2-7; D uncertain. CDR1 is MNHNS and CDR2 is SASEGT in the germline V gene. This CDR3 has 11 amino acids. Trimming removed 10 bases from V and 6 bases from J, with 13 bases in between. CDR3 bases: TGTGCCACCCACCGAGGCGGCGAGCAGTACTTC. Protein: CATHRGGEQYF.

The chain uses TRBV5-1 and TRBJ2-7; D gene ambiguous. There are 15 residues in the CDR3. Per the germline V gene, CDR1 is SGHRS and CDR2 is YFSETQ. V dropped 0 bases and J dropped 5 bases, with 15 bases sitting between them. CDR3 loop: CASSLGSLVRNEQYF. DNA of the CDR3: TGCGCCAGCAGCTTGGGCTCCCTAGTAAGAAACGAGCAGTACTTC.

The chain recombines TRBV29-1 with TRBJ2-1, with 7 bases identical to TRBD2. This CDR3 is 14 amino acids long. Germline V gene data show CDR1 as SQVTM and CDR2 as ANQGSEA. The J segment lost 7 bases and the V segment lost 3 bases, leaving 9 bases of the junction unmatched. CDR3 sequence reads: CSVDWGGRGNEQFF. The CDR3 DNA is TGCAGCGTTGATTGGGGGGGGAGAGGGAATGAGCAGTTCTTC.

The V and J genes are TRBV9 and TRBJ2-3; 10 bases fit TRBD2. V trimming: 4 bases; J trimming: 4 bases; junction bases outside the gene matches: 12. The germline CDR1 and CDR2 sequences are SGDLS and YYNGEE. CDR3 length: 17 amino acids. Written as DNA, the CDR3 is TGTGCCAGCAGCCTCCTAGGGGGACTAGCGAGTCCAGATACGCAGTATTTT. Translating gives CASSLLGGLASPDTQYF.

This clone was observed a handful of times. This chain uses TRBV5-8 with TRBJ2-5, with 7 positions matching TRBD2. Germline V CDR1 and CDR2: SGHTS, YDEGEE. J lost 4 bases, V lost 4 bases, and 7 bases had no gene match. The CDR3 covers 14 residues. In nucleotides, the CDR3 is TGTGCCAGCAGCGACCCTAGCGGCCTAGAGACCCAGTACTTC. It is translated as CASSDPSGLETQYF.

This clone was seen only a few times. A read error likely explains this, since a far larger clone differs by one base. Other nucleotide sequences in the sample specify the same CDR3. The V gene is TRBV9, the J gene TRBJ2-7; TRBD1 might be the D (6 bases). The CDR3 loop spans 15 amino acids. V lost 4 bases, J lost 1 base, and 15 bases lay in between. From germline, CDR1 is SGDLS and CDR2 YYNGEE. The CDR3 region is CASSSQGPRSYEQYF. CDR3 bases: TGTGCCAGCAGCTCCCAGGGGCCCAGGTCCTACGAGCAGTACTTC.